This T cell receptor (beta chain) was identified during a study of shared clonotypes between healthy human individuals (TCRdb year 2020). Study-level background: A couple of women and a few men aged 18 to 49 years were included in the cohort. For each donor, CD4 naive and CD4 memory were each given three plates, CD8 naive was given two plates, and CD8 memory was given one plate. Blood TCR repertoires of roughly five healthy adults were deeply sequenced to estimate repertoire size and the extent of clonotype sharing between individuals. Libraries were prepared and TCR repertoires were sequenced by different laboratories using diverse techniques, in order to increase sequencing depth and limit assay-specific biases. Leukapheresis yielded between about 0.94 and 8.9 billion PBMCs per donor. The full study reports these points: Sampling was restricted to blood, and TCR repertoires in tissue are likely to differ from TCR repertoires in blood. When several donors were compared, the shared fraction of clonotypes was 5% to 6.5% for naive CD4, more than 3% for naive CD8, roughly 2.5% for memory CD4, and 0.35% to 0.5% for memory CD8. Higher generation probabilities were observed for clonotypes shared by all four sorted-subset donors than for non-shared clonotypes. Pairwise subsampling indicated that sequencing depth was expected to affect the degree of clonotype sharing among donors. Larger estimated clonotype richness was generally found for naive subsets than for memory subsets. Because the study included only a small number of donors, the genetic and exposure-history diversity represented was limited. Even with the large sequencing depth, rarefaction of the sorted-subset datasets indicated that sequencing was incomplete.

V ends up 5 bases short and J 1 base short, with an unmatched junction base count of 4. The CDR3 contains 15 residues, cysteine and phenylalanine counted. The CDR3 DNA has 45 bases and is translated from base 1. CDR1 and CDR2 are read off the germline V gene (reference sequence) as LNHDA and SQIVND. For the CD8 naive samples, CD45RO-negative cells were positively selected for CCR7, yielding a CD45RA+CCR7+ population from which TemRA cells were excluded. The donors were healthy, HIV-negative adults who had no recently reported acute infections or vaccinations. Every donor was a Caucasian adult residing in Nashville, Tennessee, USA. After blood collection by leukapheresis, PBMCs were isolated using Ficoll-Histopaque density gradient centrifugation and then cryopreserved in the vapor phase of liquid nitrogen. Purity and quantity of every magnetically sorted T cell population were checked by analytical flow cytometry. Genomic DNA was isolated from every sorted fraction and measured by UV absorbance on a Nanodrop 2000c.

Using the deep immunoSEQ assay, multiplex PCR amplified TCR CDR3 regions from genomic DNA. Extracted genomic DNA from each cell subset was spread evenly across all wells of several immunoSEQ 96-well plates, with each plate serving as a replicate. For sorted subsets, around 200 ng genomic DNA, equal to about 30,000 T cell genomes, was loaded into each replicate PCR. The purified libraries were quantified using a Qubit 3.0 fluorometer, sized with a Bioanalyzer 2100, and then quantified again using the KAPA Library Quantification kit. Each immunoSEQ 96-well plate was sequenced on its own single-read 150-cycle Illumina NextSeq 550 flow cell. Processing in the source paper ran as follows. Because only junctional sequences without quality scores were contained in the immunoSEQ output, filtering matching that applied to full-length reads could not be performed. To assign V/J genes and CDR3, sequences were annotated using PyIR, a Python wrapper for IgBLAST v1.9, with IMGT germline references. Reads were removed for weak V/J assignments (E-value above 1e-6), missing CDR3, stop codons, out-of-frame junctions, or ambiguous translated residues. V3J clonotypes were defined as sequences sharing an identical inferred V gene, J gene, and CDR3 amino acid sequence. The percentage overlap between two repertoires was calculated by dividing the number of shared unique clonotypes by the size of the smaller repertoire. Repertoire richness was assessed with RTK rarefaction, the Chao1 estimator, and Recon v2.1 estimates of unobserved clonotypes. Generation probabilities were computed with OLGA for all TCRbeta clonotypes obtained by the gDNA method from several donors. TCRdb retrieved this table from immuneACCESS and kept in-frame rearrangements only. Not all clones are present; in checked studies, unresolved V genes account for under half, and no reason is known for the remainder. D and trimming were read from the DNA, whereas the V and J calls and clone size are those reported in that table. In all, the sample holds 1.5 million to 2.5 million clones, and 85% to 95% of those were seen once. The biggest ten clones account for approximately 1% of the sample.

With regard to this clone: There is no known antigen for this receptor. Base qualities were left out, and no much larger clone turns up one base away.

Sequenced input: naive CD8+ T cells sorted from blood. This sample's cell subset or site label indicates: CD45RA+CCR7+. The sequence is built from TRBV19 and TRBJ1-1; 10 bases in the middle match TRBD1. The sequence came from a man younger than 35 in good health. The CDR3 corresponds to CASSPWTGGNTEAFF. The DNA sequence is TGTGCCAGTAGTCCCTGGACAGGGGGGAACACTGAAGCTTTCTTT.